This is a list of T cell receptor beta chains from one sample in a study of T cell clonotyping in hematopoietic cell transplantation. TCRdb's table, derived via immunoSEQ multiplex PCR, lists solely in-frame clones and lacks some. The sample shows some 30,000 clones, more than 85% of them seen only once. The sample consisted of PBMCs, taken 100 days after allogeneic stem cell transplant. These receptors were taken from a female patient aged 50-59 years who had an allogeneic stem cell transplant from a related donor, so the T cells may come from the graft donor. Some clones in this sample may be carry-over from other donors' samples. The CDR3 runs from the conserved cysteine through the conserved F or W. A D gene is named only where the DNA matches it firmly. Size tells how often a clone was seen (once, few, many) or the class of an expanded clone, and some rows leave it out.

TRBV5-1	TRBJ2-2	.	TRBD1	CASSPWTGNTGELFF	TGCGCCAGCAGCCCCTGGACAGGGAACACCGGGGAGCTGTTTTTT
TRBV30	TRBJ2-3	.	TRBD2	CAWSRGGGPDTQYF	TGTGCCTGGAGTAGGGGCGGGGGACCAGATACGCAGTATTTT
TRBV6-6	TRBJ2-7	.	.	CASSYSGSYYEQYF	TGTGCCAGCAGTTACTCAGGGTCATACTACGAGCAGTACTTC
TRBV11-3	TRBJ2-1	once	.	CASSLEAYNEQFF	TGTGCCAGCAGCTTAGAGGCGTACAATGAGCAGTTCTTC
TRBV6-1	TRBJ2-5	.	TRBD1	CASRTGDRKTQYF	TGTGCCAGCAGGACAGGGGATAGGAAGACCCAGTACTTC
TRBV9	TRBJ1-3	.	.	CASSASLIQGSGNTIYF	TGTGCCAGCAGCGCCTCACTAATCCAGGGGTCTGGAAACACCATATATTTT
TRBV11-2	TRBJ1-6	.	TRBD1	CASSSYGQGPDSPLHF	TGTGCCAGCAGCTCGTACGGACAGGGTCCTGATTCACCCCTCCACTTT
TRBV5-4	TRBJ2-7	.	.	CASSPGTAEAYEQYF	TGTGCCAGCAGCCCGGGGACTGCGGAAGCCTACGAGCAGTACTTC
TRBV2	TRBJ1-5	.	TRBD1	CASSATGSQSQPQHF	TGTGCCAGCAGTGCGACAGGGTCCCAATCCCAGCCCCAGCATTTT
TRBV10-1	TRBJ1-2	.	.	CASSELATPSYGYTF	TGCGCCAGCAGTGAGCTTGCGACACCAAGCTATGGCTACACCTTC
TRBV6-5	TRBJ2-1	.	TRBD2	CASRMTSGGLHEQFF	TGTGCCAGCAGGATGACTAGCGGGGGGCTCCATGAGCAGTTCTTC
TRBV2	TRBJ1-4	.	.	CASSREEEKLFF	TGTGCCAGCAGCAGGGAAGAAGAAAAACTGTTTTTT
TRBV5-1	TRBJ2-4	.	.	CASSEQGDEDIQYF	TGCGCCAGCAGCGAACAGGGCGATGAGGACATTCAGTACTTC
TRBV2	TRBJ2-7	.	.	CASSERGGSYEQYF	TGTGCCAGCAGTGAGAGGGGGGGATCCTACGAGCAGTACTTC
TRBV9	TRBJ2-7	once	.	CASSVAPEGYEQYF	TGTGCCAGCAGCGTAGCTCCGGAGGGCTACGAGCAGTACTTC
TRBV6-5	TRBJ2-3	.	.	CASQGGTAFTDTQYF	TGTGCCAGCCAGGGGGGGACAGCTTTCACAGATACGCAGTATTTT
TRBV9	TRBJ2-3	.	TRBD2	CASSVGAGGRTDTQYF	TGTGCCAGCAGCGTAGGAGCGGGGGGGAGGACAGATACGCAGTATTTT